This T cell receptor beta chain was sequenced during a study of T cell responses to AZD1222 COVID-19 vaccine. CDR3 length: 14 residues. The germline V gene encodes CDR1 MNHEY and CDR2 SVGEGT. V gave up 5 bases and J gave up 6 bases; unmatched junction bases: 9. Only in-frame clones appear in the TCRdb table, and some are missing; sequencing was by immunoSEQ multiplex PCR. This table has around 53,000 clones, about 86% appearing once. This sequence was found in an adult who received the AZD1222 COVID-19 vaccine. The input for sequencing was peripheral blood, taken 28 days after the second AZD1222 dose. This sequence joins TRBV6-2 or TRBV6-3 and TRBJ1-1, with 7 bases matching TRBD1. The CDR3 reads CASSQGTGVSEAFF. Written as DNA, the CDR3 is TGTGCCAGCAGTCAGGGAACAGGGGTCTCTGAAGCTTTCTTT.